The sequence of this T cell receptor (beta chain) was determined in a study of T cell repertoires in cytomegalovirus infection. Study as a whole: Shared public TCR beta signatures pointed to both CMV infection and a matching HLA type. Study-wide findings and caveats: HLA-C-restricted CMV clonotypes gave the most frequent clonotype in two of eight donors. Accumulated public TCR beta family frequency recognized individuals carrying CMV together with the relevant HLA.

The CDR3 covers 10 residues. Germline V gene data show CDR1 as DFQATT and CDR2 as SNEGSKA (reference sequence). V was pared by 7 bases and J by 3 bases, with 5 bases between. Details on this clonotype: Its antigen is unidentified.

Using its own MiXCR run on the reads, TCRdb lists one record per CDR3 protein. The repertoire holds about 60,000 distinct CDR3 sequences, with roughly 34% as singletons. The sample was PBMCs, sequenced either directly or after in vitro stimulation (not recorded which). The TCR comes from a human donor in good health (CMV status not recorded). Some clones in this sample may be carry-over from other donors' samples. This chain joins TRBV20-1 and TRBJ2-3; the D gene could be TRBD1 or TRBD2 (5 bases each). The CDR3: CSGGTDTQYF. As DNA, the CDR3 is TGCAGTGGGGGGACAGATACGCAGTATTTT.